The 19 T cell receptor beta chains given below trace back to one sample, sequenced in a study of blood T cell repertoires in COVID-19. Profiling relied on immunoSEQ multiplex PCR, and the TCRdb table lists in-frame clones only, not all of them. Among approximately 240,000 clones listed, roughly 80% were seen once. Input material: peripheral blood. These receptors came from a woman aged 55 to 70 with active or convalescent COVID-19.

The chain's CDR3 is CASTYLQGGYTF. The CDR3 bases are TGTGCCAGCACCTACCTACAGGGGGGCTACACCTTC. J is TRBJ1-2 and V is TRBV6-5, with 7 bases lining up with TRBD1. This CDR3 is built from 12 residues. Germline V CDR1 and CDR2: MNHEY, SVGAGI. V was clipped by 7 bases and J by 8 bases; unmatched bases: 7.

The genes are TRBV6-2 or TRBV6-3 and TRBJ2-7; D perhaps matches TRBD2 (5 bases). This CDR3 contains 14 residues. The germline CDR1 and CDR2 sequences are MNHEY and SVGEGT. The ends were cut back, 5 bases at V and 6 bases at J, with 17 bases in the middle. CDR3 sequence: CASSHGFGLAEQYV. In nucleotides, the CDR3 is TGTGCCAGCAGTCACGGATTCGGACTGGCCGAGCAGTACGTC.

The chain links TRBV30 to TRBJ2-1; D might be TRBD1 (5 bases). The CDR3 totals 15 residues. The germline V gene encodes CDR1 GTSNPN and CDR2 SVGIG (reference sequence). With 1 base removed from V and 3 bases from J, the gap between germline ends came to 13 bases. The CDR3 sequence: CAWSGGDKFYNEQFF. The CDR3 DNA reads as TGTGCCTGGAGTGGGGGCGATAAGTTCTACAATGAGCAGTTCTTC.

This clone was counted once. The rearrangement uses TRBV3-1 (or the pseudogene TRBV3-2) and TRBJ2-1, with 7 nucleotides matching TRBD1. There are 15 residues in the CDR3. V lost 0 bases to trimming and J lost 9 bases; unmatched junction nucleotides: 8. The V gene's germline CDR1 is LGHDT and CDR2 YNNKEL (reference sequence). The CDR3: CASSQEAGGWVEQFF. The CDR3, as DNA: TGTGCCAGCAGCCAAGAGGCAGGGGGATGGGTTGAGCAGTTCTTC.

The chain has TRBV10-3 and TRBJ2-1, with TRBD2 matching over 8 bases. The junction had 10 bases not matched to a gene; V was cut back by 4 bases and J by 8 bases. The CDR3 is 15 residues long. Germline CDR1 reads ENHRY; CDR2 reads SYGVKD. CDR3 sequence (DNA): TGTGCCATCAGTGGTAGCGGGATCTTATTGTATGAGCAGTTCTTC. It codes for CAISGSGILLYEQFF.

The chain links TRBV19 to TRBJ1-4; no firm D call. The V gene lost 5 bases and the J gene lost 8 bases, with 18 bases spanning the gap. The germline gives CDR1 LNHDA, CDR2 SQIVND (reference sequence). The CDR3 runs to 15 residues. CDR3 in DNA: TGTGCCAGTAGTTTCGGGCTAACCCGGAGGGAAAAACTGTTTTTT. It translates to CASSFGLTRREKLFF.

This clone was picked up a small number of times. CDR3 nucleotide sequence: TGTGCCAGCAGCCGGAGGGGACAGGGGGCCGGTGGCTACACCTTC. Amino acids: CASSRRGQGAGGYTF. This chain uses TRBV5-6 with TRBJ1-2; TRBD1 aligns across 12 bases. The CDR3 runs to 15 residues. Germline CDR1 and CDR2: SGHDT and YYEEEE. Trimming removed 4 bases from V and 7 bases from J; junction bases left unmatched: 8.

The chain uses TRBV29-1 and TRBJ2-1, with D perhaps matching TRBD1 (6 bases). This CDR3 is 11 amino acids long. V lost 3 bases and J lost 16, with 16 bases in between. CDR1 is SQVTM and CDR2 is ANQGSEA in the germline V gene. The CDR3 here is CSVEAGAPHFF. Written as DNA, the CDR3 is TGCAGCGTTGAGGCAGGGGCCCCCCACTTCTTC.

The rearrangement joins TRBV18 to TRBJ1-2, with a weak D call TRBD1 (6 bases). This CDR3 has 15 amino acids. In germline, CDR1 is KGHSH, CDR2 LQKENI. The ends were cut back, 0 bases at V and 5 bases at J, with 13 bases in the middle. In DNA form, the CDR3 reads TGTGCCAGCTCACCACCCGACAGGCCTCAGTATGGCTACACCTTC. Residues: CASSPPDRPQYGYTF.

This rearrangement joins TRBV28 to TRBJ2-7; D may be TRBD2 (5 bases). The germline CDR1 and CDR2 sequences are MDHEN and SYDVKM. The CDR3 extends over 14 amino acids. V was shortened by 2 bases and J by 3 bases, with 11 bases between the two germline ends. Here the CDR3 DNA reads TGTGCCAGCAGTTTACGGGGAAACCTCTACGAGCAGTACGTC. The encoded protein is CASSLRGNLYEQYV.

The chain links TRBV28 to TRBJ1-5; 12 positions agree with TRBD1. CDR1 and CDR2 (germline): MDHEN, SYDVKM. The J segment lost 6 bases and the V segment lost 6 bases, leaving 12 bases of the junction unmatched. The CDR3 loop spans 17 amino acids. The CDR3: CASSPNLGQGAGQPQHF. In DNA form, the CDR3 reads TGTGCCAGCAGCCCGAACTTGGGACAGGGGGCGGGTCAGCCCCAGCATTTT.

The chain links TRBV28 to TRBJ2-7; 8 nucleotides match TRBD1. With 10 bases clipped from V and 4 bases from J, the junction kept 12 bases outside the gene matches. The germline CDR1 and CDR2 sequences are MDHEN and SYDVKM. The CDR3 has 14 residues. The CDR3 DNA is TGTGCCACGCGAAGTGCAGGGGGCCCTTACGAGCAGTACTTC. Its translation: CATRSAGGPYEQYF. The full variable domain, rest sourced from reference TRBV28 and TRBJ2-7, is DVKVTQSSRYLVKRTGEKVFLECVQDMDHENMFWYRQDPGLGLRLIYFSYDVKMKEKGDIPEGYSVSREKKERFSLILESASTNQTSMYLCATRSAGGPYEQYFGPGTRLTVT.

The V and J genes are TRBV18 and TRBJ1-1, with D uncertain. Germline CDR1 KGHSH, CDR2 LQKENI. Deletions cut 7 bases from V and 4 bases from J, with 13 bases between. This CDR3 has 13 amino acids. CDR3 residues: CASFEGRSTEAFF. The CDR3 bases are TGTGCCAGCTTCGAAGGCAGGTCCACTGAAGCTTTCTTT.

This clone was detected a few times. The chain joins TRBV19 to TRBJ2-7; 11 bases agree with TRBD2. Unmatched junction bases numbered 9, after V lost 5 bases and J lost 3 bases. The CDR3 runs to 16 residues. Germline lookup yields CDR1 LNHDA and CDR2 SQIVND (reference sequence). CDR3 DNA sequence: TGTGCCAGTAGTTTAGGGACTAGCGGATTTTACTACGAGCAGTACGTC. Protein: CASSLGTSGFYYEQYV.

This chain links TRBV2 with TRBJ2-5, with unresolved D. V was cut by 0 bases and J by 0 bases, with 5 bases left in between. Per the germline V gene, CDR1 is SNHLY and CDR2 is FYNNEI. The CDR3 runs 14 residues. The CDR3 loop reads CASSEARYQETQYF. CDR3 nucleotides: TGTGCCAGCAGTGAAGCACGGTACCAAGAGACCCAGTACTTC.

The chain employs TRBV7-8 and TRBJ1-1, with D tentatively TRBD1 (5 bases). CDR1 and CDR2 (germline): SGHVS, FQNEAQ. The V and J ends lost 4 bases and 1 base respectively, with 10 bases between them. This CDR3 is 14 amino acids long. The chain's CDR3 is CASSWTSENTEAFF. The CDR3 DNA follows: TGTGCCAGCAGCTGGACATCCGAGAACACTGAAGCTTTCTTT.

This sequence joins TRBV9 and TRBJ1-2; perhaps TRBD1 as D (5 bases). Germline V CDR1 and CDR2: SGDLS, YYNGEE. The CDR3 has 14 amino acids. V was clipped by 5 bases and J by 3 bases, with 14 bases between them. CDR3 sequence (DNA): TGTGCCAGCAGTCCCCCGGGGGGAGACTATGGCTACACCTTC. Amino acid sequence: CASSPPGGDYGYTF.

The V gene is TRBV11-2, the J gene TRBJ2-5; TRBD2 agrees at 16 bases. The CDR3 consists of 17 residues. Germline V gene lookup returns CDR1 SGHAT and CDR2 FQNNGV. V lost 5 bases and J lost 7; bases outside the gene matches: 10. The CDR3 loop reads CASSLGTSGRGLGTQYF. Written as DNA, the CDR3 is TGTGCCAGCAGCCTGGGGACTAGCGGGAGGGGGCTAGGGACCCAGTACTTC. Variable domain in full (rest from reference TRBV11-2 and TRBJ2-5): EAGVAQSPRYKIIEKRQSVAFWCNPISGHATLYWYQQILGQGPKLLIQFQNNGVVDDSQLPKDRFSAERLKGVDSTLKIQPAKLEDSAVYLCASSLGTSGRGLGTQYFGPGTRLLVL.

This clone was observed once. CDR3 sequence (DNA): TGTGCCAGCAGTCAAAGCGGGGGGGCTTCGAAGACCCAGTACTTC. Translation gives CASSQSGGASKTQYF. The rearrangement links TRBV27 to TRBJ2-5; 10 positions match TRBD2. Germline assignment: CDR1 MNHEY and CDR2 SMNVEV (reference sequence). CDR3 length equals 15 residues. V dropped 5 bases and J dropped 6; count of bases not matched to a gene: 9.